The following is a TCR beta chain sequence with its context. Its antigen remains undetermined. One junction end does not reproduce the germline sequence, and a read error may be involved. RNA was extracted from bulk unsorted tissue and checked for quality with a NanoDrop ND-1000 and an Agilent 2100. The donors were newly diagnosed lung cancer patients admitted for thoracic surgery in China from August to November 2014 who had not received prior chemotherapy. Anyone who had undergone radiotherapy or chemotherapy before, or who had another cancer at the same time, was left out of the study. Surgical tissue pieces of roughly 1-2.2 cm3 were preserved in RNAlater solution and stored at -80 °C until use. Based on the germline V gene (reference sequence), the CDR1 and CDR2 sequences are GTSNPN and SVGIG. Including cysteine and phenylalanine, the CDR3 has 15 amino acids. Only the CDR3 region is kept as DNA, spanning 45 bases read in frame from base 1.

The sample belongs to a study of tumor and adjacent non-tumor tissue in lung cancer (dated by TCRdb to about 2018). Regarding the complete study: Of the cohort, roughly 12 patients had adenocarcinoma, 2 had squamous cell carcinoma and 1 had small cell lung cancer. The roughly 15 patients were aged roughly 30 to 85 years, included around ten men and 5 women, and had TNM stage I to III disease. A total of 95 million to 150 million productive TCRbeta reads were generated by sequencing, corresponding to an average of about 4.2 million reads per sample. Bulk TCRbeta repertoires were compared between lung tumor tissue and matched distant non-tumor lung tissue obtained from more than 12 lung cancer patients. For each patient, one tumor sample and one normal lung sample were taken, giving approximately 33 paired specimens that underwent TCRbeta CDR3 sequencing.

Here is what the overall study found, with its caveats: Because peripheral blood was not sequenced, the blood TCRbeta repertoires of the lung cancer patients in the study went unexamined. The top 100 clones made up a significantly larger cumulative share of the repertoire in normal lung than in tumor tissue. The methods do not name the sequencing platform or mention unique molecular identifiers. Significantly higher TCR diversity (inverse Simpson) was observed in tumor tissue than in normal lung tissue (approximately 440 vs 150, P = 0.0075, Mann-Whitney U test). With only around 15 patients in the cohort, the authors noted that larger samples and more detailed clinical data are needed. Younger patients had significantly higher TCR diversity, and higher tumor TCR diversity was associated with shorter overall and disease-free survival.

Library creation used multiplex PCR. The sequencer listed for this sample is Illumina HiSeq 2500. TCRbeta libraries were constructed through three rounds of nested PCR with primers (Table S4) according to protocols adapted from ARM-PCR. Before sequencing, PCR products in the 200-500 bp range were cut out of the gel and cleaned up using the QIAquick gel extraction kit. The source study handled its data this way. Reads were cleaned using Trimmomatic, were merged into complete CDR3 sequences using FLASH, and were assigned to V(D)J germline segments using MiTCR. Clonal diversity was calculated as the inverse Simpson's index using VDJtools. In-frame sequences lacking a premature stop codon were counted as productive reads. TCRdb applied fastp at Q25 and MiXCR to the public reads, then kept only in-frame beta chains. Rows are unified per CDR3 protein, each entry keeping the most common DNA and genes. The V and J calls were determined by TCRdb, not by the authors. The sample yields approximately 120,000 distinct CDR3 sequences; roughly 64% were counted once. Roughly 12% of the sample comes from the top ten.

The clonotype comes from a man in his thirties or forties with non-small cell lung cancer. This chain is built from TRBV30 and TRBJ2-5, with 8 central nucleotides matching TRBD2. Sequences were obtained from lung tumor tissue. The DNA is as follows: TGTGCCTGGAGTGTAACGGGGGGGATAGGTGAGATCCAGTACTTC. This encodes CAWSVTGGIGEIQYF.